This T cell receptor (beta chain) is from a study of CD8 T cells in ankylosing spondylitis. Notes on this clonotype: Its specificity is unknown.

Findings and limits, study-wide: Made up of roughly 8 highly homologous variants, a TCR beta motif appeared characteristic of ankylosing spondylitis blood.

The authors made TCR beta libraries by quantitative 5'-RACE with molecular barcodes. Using its own MiXCR run on the 5' RACE reads, TCRdb lists one record per CDR3 protein. The data show 250,000 to 350,000 distinct CDR3 sequences, roughly 20% seen once. The CDR3 consists of 14 residues. V lost 3 bases and J 1 base, leaving 12 bases between the germline ends. CDR1 is DFQATT, CDR2 SNEGSKA, per germline (reference sequence). The sequence was obtained from a female donor with ankylosing spondylitis or in good health (not recorded which). The sample comprised blood, either unsorted or a sorted T cell fraction (not recorded which). The chain is built from TRBV20-1 and TRBJ2-5; D may be TRBD1 or TRBD2 (7 bases each). The CDR3 region is CSARPGGVQETQYF. CDR3 sequence (DNA): TGCAGTGCTAGGCCAGGGGGGGTCCAAGAGACCCAGTACTTC.